Following are 23 T cell receptor beta chains from one sample sequenced in a study of blood T cell repertoires in COVID-19. The table came from immunoSEQ multiplex PCR; TCRdb's copy has only in-frame clones and leaves some out. The sample shows about 71,000 clones, 82% of them seen only once. Sequencing was carried out using peripheral blood. These TCRs come from a woman aged 80 or older with acute or convalescent COVID-19.

The chain uses TRBV5-4 and TRBJ1-3; a weak D match, TRBD1 (6 bases). Germline CDR1 is SGHNT and CDR2 is YYREEE (reference sequence). The V gene lost 3 bases and the J gene lost 1 base, with 14 bases spanning the gap. The CDR3 spans 16 residues. Here the CDR3 DNA reads TGTGCCAGCAGCTCGACAGGTCCCCTTTCTGGAAACACCATATATTTT. Translation gives CASSSTGPLSGNTIYF.

J is TRBJ2-7 and V is TRBV24-1; 10 nucleotides line up with TRBD1. Trimming at V came to 9 bases and at J to 1 base, leaving 5 bases not matched to a gene. There are 14 residues in the CDR3. Per the germline V gene, CDR1 is KGHDR and CDR2 is SFDVKD. The DNA for the CDR3 is TGTGCCACCGCGACAGGGGGCGCTTCCTACGAGCAGTACTTC. Protein product: CATATGGASYEQYF.

This chain uses TRBV7-8 with TRBJ1-3, with D unclear. Per the germline V gene, CDR1 is SGHVS and CDR2 is FQNEAQ. This CDR3 region has 18 residues. The germline V and J ends were trimmed by 1 base and 0 bases, with 16 bases remaining between them. The CDR3 bases are TGTGCCAGCAGCTTAGTCGTCGGTCGGTTGAGCTCTGGAAACACCATATATTTT. It encodes CASSLVVGRLSSGNTIYF. Looking up the rest from reference TRBV7-8 and TRBJ1-3 gives the full variable domain: GAGVSQSPRYKVAKRGQDVALRCDPISGHVSLFWYQQALGQGPEFLTYFQNEAQLDKSGLPSDRFFAERPEGSVSTLKIQRTQQEDSAVYLCASSLVVGRLSSGNTIYFGEGSWLTVV.

The V call is TRBV6-2 or TRBV6-3, the J call TRBJ1-3, with no clear D. This CDR3 region has 15 residues. Germline V gene lookup returns CDR1 MNHEY and CDR2 SVGEGT. V gave up 6 bases and J gave up 0 bases, with 12 bases separating them. The CDR3 bases are TGTGCCAGCAGCTTCGGACTGATCTCTGGAAACACCATATATTTT. Translating gives CASSFGLISGNTIYF.

This clone was counted a single time. The genes are TRBV12-3 or TRBV12-4 and TRBJ2-7; D may be TRBD2 (6 bases). The CDR3 spans 13 residues. With 1 base removed from V and 9 bases from J, the gap between germline ends came to 13 bases. CDR3: CASSLGRDGGQYF. The CDR3 DNA reads TGTGCCAGCAGTTTAGGGAGAGACGGGGGGCAGTACTTC.

V usage is TRBV24-1 and J usage is TRBJ2-3; 7 nucleotides align to TRBD2. Germline V gene lookup returns CDR1 KGHDR and CDR2 SFDVKD. The CDR3 consists of 17 residues. V was pared by 9 bases and J by 2 bases, with 16 bases of the junction left unmatched. The CDR3 DNA reads TGTGCCACCCAGTCAGGAAGTAGACTAGCTGCCACAGATACGCAGTATTTT. Translated, it gives CATQSGSRLAATDTQYF.

The gene calls are TRBV18 and TRBJ1-2, with 7 nucleotides matching TRBD1. V gave up 5 bases and J gave up 2 bases; unmatched junction bases: 8. The CDR3 runs 15 residues. The germline gives CDR1 KGHSH, CDR2 LQKENI. The CDR3 loop reads CASSDKQGSNYGYTF. The DNA of the CDR3 is TGTGCCAGCTCAGATAAACAGGGGTCCAACTATGGCTACACCTTC.

The gene calls are TRBV4-3 and TRBJ1-1, with D possibly TRBD1 on 5 matching bases. Germline V lookup: CDR1 LGHNA, CDR2 YSLEER. V dropped 1 base and J dropped 0 bases, with 6 bases sitting between them. The CDR3 contains 14 residues. CDR3 sequence reads: CASSQGQLNTEAFF. The CDR3 region has the DNA TGCGCCAGCAGCCAAGGACAGCTGAACACTGAAGCTTTCTTT.

J is TRBJ2-5 and V is TRBV9; TRBD1 agrees at 7 bases. CDR3 length: 16 amino acids. J was trimmed by 0 bases and V by 3 bases; bases with no gene match: 8. Looked up from germline, CDR1 is SGDLS and CDR2 is YYNGEE. The CDR3 spells CASSALGTANQETQYF. The CDR3 nucleotides read TGTGCCAGCAGCGCTCTCGGGACAGCGAACCAAGAGACCCAGTACTTC.

DNA for the CDR3: TGCGCCAGCAGCTTGGTTAGCGGTAGCACAGATACGCAGTATTTT. It specifies CASSLVSGSTDTQYF. V gene TRBV5-1 combines with J gene TRBJ2-3, with D maybe TRBD2 (6 bases). Germline V gives CDR1 SGHRS, CDR2 YFSETQ. The CDR3 consists of 15 residues. The germline V and J ends were trimmed by 0 bases and 0 bases, with 8 bases remaining between them. The whole variable domain, remainder taken from reference TRBV5-1 and TRBJ2-3, is KAGVTQTPRYLIKTRGQQVTLSCSPISGHRSVSWYQQTPGQGLQFLFEYFSETQRNKGNFPGRFSGRQFSNSRSEMNVSTLELGDSALYLCASSLVSGSTDTQYFGPGTRLTVL.

The chain links TRBV7-7 to TRBJ2-2; tentative D call: TRBD1 (5 bases). V was shortened by 2 bases and J by 5 bases, with 12 bases between the two germline ends. Germline CDR1 SSHAT, CDR2 FNYEAQ (reference sequence). The CDR3 extends over 15 amino acids. CDR3 coding DNA: TGTGCCAGCAGCTTAAGGGCAGGGAATACCGGGGAGCTGTTTTTT. Its translation is CASSLRAGNTGELFF. The full variable domain, in which reference TRBV7-7 and TRBJ2-2 provide the parts outside the CDR3, is GAGVSQSPRYKVTKRGQDVTLRCDPISSHATLYWYQQALGQGPEFLTYFNYEAQPDKSGLPSDRFSAERPEGSISTLTIQRTEQRDSAMYRCASSLRAGNTGELFFGEGSRLTVL.

This clone was found once. The genes are TRBV27 and TRBJ2-7; D uncertain. Trimming removed 3 bases at V and 0 bases at J, with 9 bases between. CDR1 and CDR2 (germline): MNHEY, SMNVEV (reference sequence). The CDR3 spans 14 residues. CDR3 nucleotides: TGTGCCAGCAGTTTGAGCCAGGCCTCCTACGAGCAGTACTTC. Protein sequence: CASSLSQASYEQYF.

This clone was counted a few times. The chain employs TRBV7-8 and TRBJ2-5; D is ambiguous. Trimming cost V 4 bases and J 1 base, with 13 bases left between them. Germline V lookup: CDR1 SGHVS, CDR2 FQNEAQ. This CDR3 spans 15 amino acids. The CDR3 DNA reads as TGTGCCAGCAGCTACCACCAGGTGGGCCAAGAGACCCAGTACTTC. It specifies CASSYHQVGQETQYF.

The V and J genes are TRBV6-5 and TRBJ1-4; TRBD1 aligns across 8 bases. With V trimmed by 4 bases and J by 4 bases, 2 bases remained unmatched. CDR3 length: 14 residues. The germline CDR1 and CDR2 sequences are MNHEY and SVGAGI. CDR3: CASSLGQVNEKLFF. CDR3 DNA: TGTGCCAGCAGTTTGGGACAGGTTAATGAAAAACTGTTTTTT.

J is TRBJ1-2 and V is TRBV5-8, with 9 positions matching TRBD1. The CDR3 has 15 residues. V was clipped by 2 bases and J by 6 bases; unmatched bases: 8. Looked up from germline, CDR1 is SGHTS and CDR2 is YDEGEE. CDR3 DNA sequence: TGTGCCAGCAGCTTAACAGGGGGCGGTTGGAATGGCTACACCTTC. Its protein product is CASSLTGGGWNGYTF. Full variable domain (remainder filled in from reference TRBV5-8 and TRBJ1-2): EAGVTQSPTHLIKTRGQQATLRCSPISGHTSVYWYQQALGLGLQFLLWYDEGEERNRGNFPPRFSGRQFPNYSSELNVNALELEDSALYLCASSLTGGGWNGYTFGSGTRLTVV.

This sequence joins TRBV2 and TRBJ2-2; TRBD1 agrees at 10 bases. Germline V lookup: CDR1 SNHLY, CDR2 FYNNEI. With V trimmed by 6 bases and J by 4 bases, 5 bases remained unmatched. The CDR3 is 15 amino acids. The CDR3 is CASRTGTGVTGELFF. For the CDR3, the DNA is TGTGCCAGCAGGACCGGGACAGGGGTCACCGGGGAGCTGTTTTTT.

The genes are TRBV5-8 and TRBJ2-4, with a possible D match to TRBD1 (6 bases). The CDR3 covers 14 residues. Germline V gene sequence: CDR1 SGHTS, CDR2 YDEGEE. V shed 0 bases and J shed 7 bases, with 11 bases lying between them. The CDR3 sequence is CASSLELGANIQYF. The CDR3 DNA follows: TGTGCCAGCAGCTTGGAACTGGGGGCGAACATTCAGTACTTC.

The chain joins TRBV29-1 to TRBJ2-3; the match to TRBD1 covers 9 bases. The CDR3 totals 13 residues. V lost 6 bases and J lost 2; bases outside the gene matches: 3. In germline, CDR1 is SQVTM, CDR2 ANQGSEA. DNA for the CDR3: TGCAGCGTGGGGACAGGGCTCACAGATACGCAGTATTTT. It encodes CSVGTGLTDTQYF.

The chain carries TRBV5-4 and TRBJ2-6, with D maybe TRBD1 (5 bases). Trimming removed 0 bases from V and 4 bases from J, with 8 bases in between. The CDR3 loop spans 15 amino acids. CDR1 and CDR2 (germline): SGHNT, YYREEE (reference sequence). Written as DNA, the CDR3 is TGTGCCAGCAGCTTGGATGGGGCAGGGGCCAACGTCCTGACTTTC. It yields the protein CASSLDGAGANVLTF.

The chain uses TRBV28 and TRBJ2-6; D is unresolved. This CDR3 is 14 amino acids long. Germline CDR1 MDHEN, CDR2 SYDVKM. V lost 6 bases to trimming and J lost 2 bases, with 8 bases between them. The CDR3 region is CASSTVAGANVLTF. Written as DNA, the CDR3 is TGTGCCAGCAGCACAGTAGCTGGGGCCAACGTCCTGACTTTC.

This clone was seen once. V and J are TRBV5-5 and TRBJ1-2, with D unresolved. This CDR3 contains 14 residues. In germline, CDR1 is SGHKS, CDR2 YYEKEE (reference sequence). The germline V and J ends were trimmed by 0 bases and 2 bases, with 8 bases remaining between them. The CDR3 here is CASSLVEGNYGYTF. CDR3 nucleotide sequence: TGTGCCAGCAGCTTGGTAGAGGGAAACTATGGCTACACCTTC.

The chain is built from TRBV14 and TRBJ2-1; possible D gene TRBD2, 5 bases. V lost 4 bases and J lost 0, with 10 bases in between. The CDR3 has 15 amino acids. Germline assignment: CDR1 SGHDN and CDR2 FVKESK. As DNA, the CDR3 is TGTGCCAGCAGCCTGATCCGGGACTCCTACAATGAGCAGTTCTTC. This codes for CASSLIRDSYNEQFF.

The J gene is TRBJ2-5, the V gene TRBV28, with 8 bases fitting TRBD2. The V and J ends lost 6 bases and 3 bases, in that order; junction bases with no gene match: 9. The CDR3 is 15 amino acids. Germline values: CDR1 MDHEN, CDR2 SYDVKM. The CDR3 here is CASSPAGTSKETQYF. CDR3 nucleotides: TGTGCCAGCAGCCCAGCCGGGACTAGTAAAGAGACCCAGTACTTC. The full variable domain, with the rest looked up from reference TRBV28 and TRBJ2-5, is DVKVTQSSRYLVKRTGEKVFLECVQDMDHENMFWYRQDPGLGLRLIYFSYDVKMKEKGDIPEGYSVSREKKERFSLILESASTNQTSMYLCASSPAGTSKETQYFGPGTRLLVL.